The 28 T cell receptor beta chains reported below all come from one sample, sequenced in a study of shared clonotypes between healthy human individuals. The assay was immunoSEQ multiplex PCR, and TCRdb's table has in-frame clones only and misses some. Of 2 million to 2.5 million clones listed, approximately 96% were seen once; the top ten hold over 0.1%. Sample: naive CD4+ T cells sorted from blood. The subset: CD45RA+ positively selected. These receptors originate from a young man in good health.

CDR3: CASSEATGGFEKLFF. The CDR3 DNA reads TGCGCCAGCAGTGAGGCGACAGGGGGGTTTGAAAAACTGTTTTTT. The chain combines TRBV10-2 with TRBJ1-4; 9 bases match TRBD1. CDR1 and CDR2 from the germline V gene are WSHSY and SAAADI. V trimming: 2 bases; J trimming: 7 bases; junction bases outside the gene matches: 5. The CDR3 length is 15 residues.

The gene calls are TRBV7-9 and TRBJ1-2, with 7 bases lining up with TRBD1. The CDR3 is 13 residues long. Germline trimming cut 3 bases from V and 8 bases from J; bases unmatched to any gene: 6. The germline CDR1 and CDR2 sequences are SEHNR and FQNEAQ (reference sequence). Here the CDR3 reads CASSFGTVVGYTF. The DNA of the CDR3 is TGTGCCAGCAGCTTTGGGACAGTGGTGGGCTACACCTTC.

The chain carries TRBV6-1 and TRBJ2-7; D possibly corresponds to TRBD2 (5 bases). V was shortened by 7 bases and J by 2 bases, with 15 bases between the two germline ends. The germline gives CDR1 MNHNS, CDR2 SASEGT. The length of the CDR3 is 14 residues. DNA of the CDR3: TGTGCCAGCAAGGTCTTGGCGGGTCCCTACGAGCAGTACTTC. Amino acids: CASKVLAGPYEQYF.

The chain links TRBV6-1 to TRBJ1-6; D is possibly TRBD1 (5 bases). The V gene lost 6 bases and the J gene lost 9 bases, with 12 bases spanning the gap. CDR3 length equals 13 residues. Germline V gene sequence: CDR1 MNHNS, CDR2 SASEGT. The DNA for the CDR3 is TGTGCCAGCAGCCGGGACCGGACTTCACCCCTCCACTTT. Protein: CASSRDRTSPLHF.

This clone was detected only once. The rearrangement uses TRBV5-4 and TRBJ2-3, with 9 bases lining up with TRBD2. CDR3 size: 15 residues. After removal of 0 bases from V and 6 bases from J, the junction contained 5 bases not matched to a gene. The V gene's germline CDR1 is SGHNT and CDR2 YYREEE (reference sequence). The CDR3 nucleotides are TGTGCCAGCAGCTTGGGCGGGACTAGCAAGGATACGCAGTATTTT. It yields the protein CASSLGGTSKDTQYF.

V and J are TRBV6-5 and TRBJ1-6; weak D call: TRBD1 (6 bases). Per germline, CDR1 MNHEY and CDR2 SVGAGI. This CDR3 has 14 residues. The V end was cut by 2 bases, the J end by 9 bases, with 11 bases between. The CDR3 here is CASSYIQGGSPLHF. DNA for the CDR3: TGTGCCAGCAGTTACATACAGGGAGGTTCACCCCTCCACTTT.

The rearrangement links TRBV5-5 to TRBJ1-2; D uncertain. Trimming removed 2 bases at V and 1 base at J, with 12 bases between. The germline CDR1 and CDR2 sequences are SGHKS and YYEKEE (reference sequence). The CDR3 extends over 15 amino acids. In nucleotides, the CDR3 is TGTGCCAGCAGCTTAGAAACCGGGCTTAACTATGGCTACACCTTC. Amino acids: CASSLETGLNYGYTF.

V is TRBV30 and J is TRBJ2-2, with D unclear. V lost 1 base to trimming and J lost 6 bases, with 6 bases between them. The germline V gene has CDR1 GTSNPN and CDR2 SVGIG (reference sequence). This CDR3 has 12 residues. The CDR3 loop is CAWSGSPGELFF. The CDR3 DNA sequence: TGTGCCTGGAGTGGGTCCCCCGGGGAGCTGTTTTTT.

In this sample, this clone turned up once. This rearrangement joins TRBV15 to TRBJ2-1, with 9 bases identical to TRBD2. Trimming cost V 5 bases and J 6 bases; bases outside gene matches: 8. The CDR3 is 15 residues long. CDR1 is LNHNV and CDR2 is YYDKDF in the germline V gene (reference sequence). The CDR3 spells CATSEPGLAGNEQFF. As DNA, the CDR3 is TGTGCCACCAGCGAACCGGGACTAGCCGGCAATGAGCAGTTCTTC.

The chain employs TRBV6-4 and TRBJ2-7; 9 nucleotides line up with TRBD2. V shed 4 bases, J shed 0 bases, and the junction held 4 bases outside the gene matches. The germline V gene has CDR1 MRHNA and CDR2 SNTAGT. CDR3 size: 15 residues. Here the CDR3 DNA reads TGTGCCAGCAGTGTTAGCGGGGGCAACTCCTACGAGCAGTACTTC. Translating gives CASSVSGGNSYEQYF.

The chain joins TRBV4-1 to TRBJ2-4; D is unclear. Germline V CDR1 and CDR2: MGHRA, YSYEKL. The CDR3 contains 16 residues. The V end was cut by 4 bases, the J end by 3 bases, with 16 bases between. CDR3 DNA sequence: TGCGCCAGCAGCCTAACGGACCGGCCTGACAAAAACATTCAGTACTTC. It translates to CASSLTDRPDKNIQYF.

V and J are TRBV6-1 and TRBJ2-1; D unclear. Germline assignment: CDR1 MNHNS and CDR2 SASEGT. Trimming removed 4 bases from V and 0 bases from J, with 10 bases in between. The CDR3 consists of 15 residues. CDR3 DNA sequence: TGTGCCAGCAGTGCCTCGAAGAGCTCCTACAATGAGCAGTTCTTC. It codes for CASSASKSSYNEQFF.

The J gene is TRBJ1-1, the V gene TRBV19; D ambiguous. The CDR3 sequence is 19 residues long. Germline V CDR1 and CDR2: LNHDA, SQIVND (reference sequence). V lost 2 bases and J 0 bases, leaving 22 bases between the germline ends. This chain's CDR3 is CASSIIPGRARGMNTEAFF. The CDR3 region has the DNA TGTGCCAGTAGTATAATTCCAGGACGGGCAAGAGGGATGAACACTGAAGCTTTCTTT. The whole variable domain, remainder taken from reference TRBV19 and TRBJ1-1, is DGGITQSPKYLFRKEGQNVTLSCEQNLNHDAMYWYRQDPGQGLRLIYYSQIVNDFQKGDIAEGYSVSREKKESFPLTVTSAQKNPTAFYLCASSIIPGRARGMNTEAFFGQGTRLTVV.

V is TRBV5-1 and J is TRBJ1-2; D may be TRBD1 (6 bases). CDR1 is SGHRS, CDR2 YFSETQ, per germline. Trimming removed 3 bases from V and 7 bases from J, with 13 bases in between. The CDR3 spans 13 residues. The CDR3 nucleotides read TGCGCCAGCAGCTCAACAGGGCTCTTTGGCTACACCTTC. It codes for CASSSTGLFGYTF.

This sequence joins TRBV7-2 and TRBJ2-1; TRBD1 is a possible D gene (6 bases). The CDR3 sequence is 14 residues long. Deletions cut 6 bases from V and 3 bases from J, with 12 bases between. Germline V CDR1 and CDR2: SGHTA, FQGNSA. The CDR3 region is CASRSTGYYNEQFF. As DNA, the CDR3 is TGTGCCAGCAGGTCGACAGGTTACTACAATGAGCAGTTCTTC.

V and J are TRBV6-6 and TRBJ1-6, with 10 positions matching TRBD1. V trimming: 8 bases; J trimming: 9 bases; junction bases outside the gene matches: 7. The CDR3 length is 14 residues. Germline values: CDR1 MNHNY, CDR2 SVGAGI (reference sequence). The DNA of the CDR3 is TGTGCCAGCGGGAAGACAGGGGGCAGTTCACCCCTCCACTTT. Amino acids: CASGKTGGSSPLHF.

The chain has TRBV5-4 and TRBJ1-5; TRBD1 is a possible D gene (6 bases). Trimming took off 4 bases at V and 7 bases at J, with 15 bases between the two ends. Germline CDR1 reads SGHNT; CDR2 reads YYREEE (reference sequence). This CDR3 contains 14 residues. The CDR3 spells CASSPDRSGQPQHF. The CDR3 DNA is TGTGCCAGCAGCCCCGACAGGTCGGGCCAGCCCCAGCATTTT.

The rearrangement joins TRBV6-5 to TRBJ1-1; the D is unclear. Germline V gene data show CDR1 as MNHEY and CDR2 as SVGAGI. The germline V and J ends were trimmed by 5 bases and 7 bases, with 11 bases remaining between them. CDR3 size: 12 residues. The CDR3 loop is CASSNPQSEAFF. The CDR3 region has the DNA TGTGCCAGCAGTAATCCCCAAAGTGAAGCTTTCTTT.

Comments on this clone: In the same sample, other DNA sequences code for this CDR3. For the CDR3, the DNA is TGTGCCAGCAGCGTAGGCCCAGGGAGCTCCTACGAGCAGTACTTC. Translation: CASSVGPGSSYEQYF. The chain recombines TRBV9 with TRBJ2-7, with D perhaps matching TRBD1 or TRBD2 (5 bases each). Germline lookup yields CDR1 SGDLS and CDR2 YYNGEE. This CDR3 spans 15 amino acids. The V gene lost 0 bases and the J gene lost 0 bases, with 10 bases spanning the gap.

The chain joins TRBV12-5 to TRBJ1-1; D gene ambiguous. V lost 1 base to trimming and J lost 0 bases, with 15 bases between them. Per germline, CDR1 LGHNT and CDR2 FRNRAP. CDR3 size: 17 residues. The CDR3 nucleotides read TGTGCTAGTGGTTTGGGCAGGAAGAATGACATGAACACTGAAGCTTTCTTT. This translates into CASGLGRKNDMNTEAFF.

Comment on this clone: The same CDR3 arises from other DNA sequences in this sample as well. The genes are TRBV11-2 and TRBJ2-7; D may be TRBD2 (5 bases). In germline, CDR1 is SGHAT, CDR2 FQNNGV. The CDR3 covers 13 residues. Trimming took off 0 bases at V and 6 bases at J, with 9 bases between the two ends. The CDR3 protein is CASSLDRLSEQYF. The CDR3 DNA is TGTGCCAGCAGCTTAGATCGACTAAGCGAGCAGTACTTC.

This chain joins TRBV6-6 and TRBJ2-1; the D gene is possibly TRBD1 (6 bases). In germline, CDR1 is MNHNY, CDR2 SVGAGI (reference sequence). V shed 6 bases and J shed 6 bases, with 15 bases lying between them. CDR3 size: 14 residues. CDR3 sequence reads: CASSTGWAGNEQFF. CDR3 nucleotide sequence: TGTGCCAGCAGCACAGGGTGGGCAGGCAATGAGCAGTTCTTC.

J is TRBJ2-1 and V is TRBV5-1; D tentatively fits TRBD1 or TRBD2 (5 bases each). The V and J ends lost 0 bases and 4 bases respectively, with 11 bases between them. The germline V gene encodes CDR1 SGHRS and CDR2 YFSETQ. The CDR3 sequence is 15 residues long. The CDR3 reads CASSLAPGQYNEQFF. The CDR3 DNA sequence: TGCGCCAGCAGCTTGGCGCCGGGGCAGTACAATGAGCAGTTCTTC.

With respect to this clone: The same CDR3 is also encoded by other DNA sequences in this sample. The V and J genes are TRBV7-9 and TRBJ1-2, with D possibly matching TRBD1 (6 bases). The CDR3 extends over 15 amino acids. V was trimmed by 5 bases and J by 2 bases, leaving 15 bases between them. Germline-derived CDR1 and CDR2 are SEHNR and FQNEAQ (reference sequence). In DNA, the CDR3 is TGTGCCAGCAGCAGGGCCCCAACAGGGAACTATGGCTACACCTTC. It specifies CASSRAPTGNYGYTF.

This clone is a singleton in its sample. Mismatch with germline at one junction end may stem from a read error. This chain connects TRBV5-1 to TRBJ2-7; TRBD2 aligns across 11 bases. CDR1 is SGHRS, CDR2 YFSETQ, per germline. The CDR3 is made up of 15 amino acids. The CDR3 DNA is TGCGCCAGCAGCTTTTCCGGGACTAGCGGAGTACCTGGCAACTTC. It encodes CASSFSGTSGVPGNF.

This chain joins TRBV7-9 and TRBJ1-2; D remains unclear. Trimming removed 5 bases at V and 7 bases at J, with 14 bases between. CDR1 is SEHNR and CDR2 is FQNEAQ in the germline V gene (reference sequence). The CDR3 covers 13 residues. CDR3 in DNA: TGTGCCAGCAGCCCGTCGGGCCCGCCTGGCTACACCTTC. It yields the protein CASSPSGPPGYTF. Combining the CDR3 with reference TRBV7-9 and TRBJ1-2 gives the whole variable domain DTGVSQNPRHKITKRGQNVTFRCDPISEHNRLYWYRQTLGQGPEFLTYFQNEAQLEKSRLLSDRFSAERPKGSFSTLEIQRTEQGDSAMYLCASSPSGPPGYTFGSGTRLTVV.

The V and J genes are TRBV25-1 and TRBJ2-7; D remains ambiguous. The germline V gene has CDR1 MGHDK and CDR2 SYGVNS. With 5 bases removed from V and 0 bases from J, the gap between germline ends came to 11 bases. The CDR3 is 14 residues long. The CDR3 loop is CASSNRVSSYEQYF. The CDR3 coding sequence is TGTGCCAGCAGTAACCGAGTAAGCTCCTACGAGCAGTACTTC.

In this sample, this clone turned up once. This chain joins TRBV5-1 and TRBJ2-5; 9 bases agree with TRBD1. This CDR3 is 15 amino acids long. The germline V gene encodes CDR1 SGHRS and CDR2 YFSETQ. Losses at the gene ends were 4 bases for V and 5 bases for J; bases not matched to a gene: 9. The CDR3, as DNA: TGCGCCAGCAGCCCTCAACAGGGGGCCTATGAGACCCAGTACTTC. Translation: CASSPQQGAYETQYF.